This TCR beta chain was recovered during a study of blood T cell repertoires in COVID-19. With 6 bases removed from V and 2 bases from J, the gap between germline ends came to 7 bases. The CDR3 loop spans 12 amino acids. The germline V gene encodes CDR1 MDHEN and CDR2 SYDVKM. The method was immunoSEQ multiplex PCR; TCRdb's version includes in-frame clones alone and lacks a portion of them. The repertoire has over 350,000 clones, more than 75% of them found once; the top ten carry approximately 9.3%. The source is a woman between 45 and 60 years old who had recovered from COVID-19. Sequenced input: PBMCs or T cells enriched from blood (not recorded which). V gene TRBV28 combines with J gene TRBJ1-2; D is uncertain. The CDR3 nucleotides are TGTGCCAGCAGCCAGACAAACTATGGCTACACCTTC. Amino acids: CASSQTNYGYTF.